This TCR beta chain emerged from a study of molecular identifiers for immune sequencing clone quantification. Study results and limitations: More than 97% of effector molecules, versus under 1% of naive-cell molecules, belonged to clones above 20 RNA copies.

This clonotype was detected only a few times. The antigen is unknown. TCRdb used MiXCR to reprocess the PCR reads, holding one entry per CDR3 protein. The sample consists of over 90,000 distinct CDR3 sequences, about 35% of them appearing once. The CDR3 spans 16 residues. V was trimmed by 4 bases and J by 2 bases, leaving 16 bases between them. Germline V gives CDR1 LNHDA, CDR2 SQIVND (reference sequence). Sequencing was performed on naive CD8+ T cells from blood, with Jurkat cell RNA spiked in. Sample subset: FACS-sorted CD8+CD4-CCR7+CD45RA+ naive T cells. The TCR was taken from a human donor in good health. Some libraries in this study had Jurkat cell RNA spiked in. The rearrangement joins TRBV19 to TRBJ2-3; D is uncertain. The CDR3 region is CASSTLASTYTDTQYF. DNA of the CDR3: TGTGCCAGTAGTACTCTCGCGAGTACCTACACAGATACGCAGTATTTT.